The T cell receptor (beta chain) described here comes from a study of shared T cell receptors in the human thymus. TCRdb's table, derived via immunoSEQ multiplex PCR, lists solely in-frame clones and lacks some. The top ten clones hold roughly 0.0089% of a sample with hundreds of thousands of clones, over 75% of them seen once. Trimming at V came to 4 bases and at J to 1 base, leaving 13 bases not matched to a gene. Germline V gives CDR1 SGHRS, CDR2 YFSETQ. The CDR3 is 17 residues long. This same sample was also part of a study on human thymus T cells. That source reports: Healthy Finnish infants having corrective surgery for congenital heart defects served as donors. The thymus was resected at corrective cardiac surgery. In thymic and blood repertoires alike, V and J usage looked biased. Related research examined unrelated individuals and reported that their thymic repertoires overlapped highly.

The chain combines TRBV5-1 with TRBJ1-1; 7 bases map to TRBD1. Sample: thymocytes. This TCR derives from a boy in the first two years of life with a congenital heart defect. The CDR3 DNA reads TGCGCCAGCAGCCGCGTCCATGACAGGGCCTCGAACACTGAAGCTTTCTTT. It specifies CASSRVHDRASNTEAFF.